One sample yielded the 21 T cell receptor beta chains listed below, sequenced in a study of metastatic and nonmetastatic thyroid tumors. All patients reached thyroid surgery having received no treatment beforehand. TCRdb re-clonotyped the PCR reads through MiXCR. Here the sample spans about 12,000 clones, approximately 30% being singletons. The sample comprised tumor tissue. These receptors all stem from a female donor with papillary thyroid cancer or a benign thyroid nodule (not recorded which). Some clones in this sample may be carry-over from other donors' samples.

This clone was detected only once. The chain uses TRBV11-1 and TRBJ2-3, with 7 bases fitting TRBD2. This CDR3 has 15 residues. The trim removed 2 bases at V and 5 bases at J, leaving 7 bases unmatched. Germline lookup yields CDR1 SGHAT and CDR2 FQDESV (reference sequence). The DNA of the CDR3 is TGTGCCAGCAGCTTATCGTTATCGGGAGGAGATACGCAGTATTTT. As protein: CASSLSLSGGDTQYF.

This clone was detected a few times. The V and J genes are TRBV6-1 and TRBJ2-2; the D gene is possibly TRBD1 (6 bases). CDR1 is MNHNS and CDR2 is SASEGT in the germline V gene. This CDR3 has 13 amino acids. The ends were cut back, 7 bases at V and 4 bases at J, with 10 bases in the middle. The DNA for the CDR3 is TGTGCCAGCATGAGGACAGCCACCGGGGAGCTGTTTTTT. Its protein product is CASMRTATGELFF.

The chain has TRBV7-8 and TRBJ1-2, with TRBD1 matching 7 bases. Germline loops: CDR1 SGHVS, CDR2 FQNEAQ. CDR3 length: 16 residues. J gave up 5 bases and V 3 bases, and 12 bases lay outside the gene matches. The CDR3 DNA follows: TGTGCCAGCAGCTTCGGACCTTCAGGGGGTGTGTATGGCTACACCTTC. Translation gives CASSFGPSGGVYGYTF.

This clone is medium-sized within its sample. V is TRBV6-1 and J is TRBJ2-7; 8 nucleotides line up with TRBD2. J was trimmed by 0 bases and V by 8 bases; bases with no gene match: 9. The V gene's germline CDR1 is MNHNS and CDR2 SASEGT. The CDR3 length is 15 residues. CDR3 nucleotide sequence: TGTGCCAGCTGGGTTAGCGGGACTACCTCCTACGAGCAGTACTTC. Translated, it gives CASWVSGTTSYEQYF.

This clone is medium-sized within its sample. The chain combines TRBV11-1 with TRBJ2-2; TRBD2 aligns across 12 bases. With V trimmed by 5 bases and J by 5 bases, 6 bases remained unmatched. The CDR3 extends over 16 amino acids. Germline assignment: CDR1 SGHAT and CDR2 FQDESV (reference sequence). CDR3 in DNA: TGTGCCAGCAGCCCTAGCGGGAGGGCCGGTACCGGGGAGCTGTTTTTT. Its translation: CASSPSGRAGTGELFF.

This chain uses TRBV30 with TRBJ2-7; 7 bases are shared with TRBD1. Germline V gene lookup returns CDR1 GTSNPN and CDR2 SVGIG (reference sequence). V trimming: 2 bases; J trimming: 5 bases; junction bases outside the gene matches: 12. The CDR3 is 15 residues long. The CDR3 here is CAWSLGLGQEDEQYF. The CDR3 DNA sequence: TGTGCCTGGAGTTTGGGTCTCGGACAGGAGGACGAGCAGTACTTC.

In this sample, this clone turned up a few times. One junction end disagrees with the germline gene, perhaps due to a read error. The CDR3 sequence is CASSARQANYVYTF. The CDR3 DNA sequence: TGTGCCAGCAGTGCTCGACAGGCGAACTATGTCTACACCTTC. The chain couples TRBV28 to TRBJ1-2; D is possibly TRBD1 (6 bases). This CDR3 region has 14 residues. CDR1 and CDR2 from the germline V gene are MDHEN and SYDVKM.

This clone was seen more than once but under ten times. The chain is built from TRBV28 and TRBJ2-3, with D perhaps matching TRBD2 (7 bases). The V end was cut by 6 bases, the J end by 5 bases, with 18 bases between. Germline values: CDR1 MDHEN, CDR2 SYDVKM. CDR3 length: 15 amino acids. The CDR3 loop is CASRLRGRGKDTQYF. In DNA form, the CDR3 reads TGTGCCAGCAGACTTAGGGGGAGGGGAAAAGATACGCAGTATTTT.

This clone qualifies as medium-sized (0.01 to 0.1%). V is TRBV19 and J is TRBJ2-6, with unresolved D. The CDR3 contains 13 residues. Trimming took off 2 bases at V and 10 bases at J, with 9 bases between the two ends. The germline gives CDR1 LNHDA, CDR2 SQIVND (reference sequence). The CDR3, as DNA: TGTGCCAGTAGTATATTCGGCCAGAACGTCCTGACTTTC. It is translated as CASSIFGQNVLTF.

The sample holds many counts of this clone. The rearrangement uses TRBV7-2 and TRBJ2-3; 7 nucleotides align to TRBD1. Germline V lookup: CDR1 SGHTA, CDR2 FQGNSA. Unmatched junction bases numbered 5, after V lost 5 bases and J lost 6 bases. The CDR3 is made up of 13 amino acids. In nucleotides, the CDR3 is TGTGCCAGCAGCCGGACAGGACAGGATACGCAGTATTTT. Translating it yields CASSRTGQDTQYF.

This clone was found many times. The V call is TRBV11-1, the J call TRBJ2-7; D is possibly TRBD1 (6 bases). This CDR3 is 13 amino acids long. V was cut by 5 bases and J by 3 bases, with 11 bases left in between. The germline V gene encodes CDR1 SGHAT and CDR2 FQDESV (reference sequence). CDR3 in amino acids: CASSLGQIYEQYF. The CDR3 DNA reads TGTGCCAGCAGCCTGGGACAAATCTACGAGCAGTACTTC.

This clone is termed medium-sized. The chain recombines TRBV5-1 with TRBJ1-2; D is unresolved. The CDR3 runs to 13 residues. Germline lookup yields CDR1 SGHRS and CDR2 YFSETQ. Between the trimmed V and J ends, which lost 4 bases and 7 bases, there was a span of 14 bases. The CDR3 protein is CASSLEEGSGYTF. The DNA for the CDR3 is TGCGCCAGCAGCCTGGAGGAGGGCAGTGGCTACACCTTC.

Within the sample, this clone is large (0.1 to 1%). The rearrangement joins TRBV19 to TRBJ1-6; D remains ambiguous. CDR1 is LNHDA, CDR2 SQIVND, per germline (reference sequence). CDR3 size: 14 residues. V was shortened by 7 bases and J by 5 bases, with 12 bases between the two germline ends. The CDR3 DNA reads TGTGCCAGTAATTCAGACGGGAATAATTCACCCCTCCACTTT. It encodes CASNSDGNNSPLHF.

This clone occurred a few times. This sequence joins TRBV28 and TRBJ1-2; no firm D call. The ends were cut back, 7 bases at V and 6 bases at J, with 12 bases in the middle. CDR1 and CDR2 from the germline V gene are MDHEN and SYDVKM. This CDR3 contains 12 residues. CDR3 sequence (DNA): TGTGCCAGCATCCTCCGGTACGATGGCTACACCTTC. Residues: CASILRYDGYTF.

By sample fraction, this clone is large. The chain is built from TRBV11-1 and TRBJ2-7; possible D gene TRBD1, 5 bases. Trimming took off 1 base at V and 9 bases at J, with 13 bases between the two ends. CDR3 length: 13 amino acids. Germline V gene lookup returns CDR1 SGHAT and CDR2 FQDESV (reference sequence). This CDR3 is CASSLEGPQGQYF. CDR3 coding DNA: TGTGCCAGCAGCTTAGAGGGCCCCCAGGGGCAGTACTTC.

This clone was detected ten times or more. J is TRBJ1-1 and V is TRBV19; D might be TRBD1 (6 bases). The V end lost 4 bases, the J end lost 5 bases, and 11 bases lay between the germline ends. Germline V gene lookup returns CDR1 LNHDA and CDR2 SQIVND (reference sequence). This CDR3 region has 13 residues. CDR3 nucleotides: TGTGCCAGTAGTAGTACAGGGAGAACTGAAGCTTTCTTT. As protein: CASSSTGRTEAFF.

This clone is judged medium-sized. The rearrangement links TRBV18 to TRBJ1-2, with D possibly TRBD1 on 5 matching bases. Germline CDR1 and CDR2: KGHSH and LQKENI. The V end lost 6 bases, the J end lost 4 bases, and 18 bases lay between the germline ends. There are 15 residues in the CDR3. For the CDR3, the DNA is TGTGCCAGCTCTCCCGACAGAAACTCAGCCTATGGCTACACCTTC. Amino acids: CASSPDRNSAYGYTF.

This clone was seen a few times. This CDR3 reads CASSLPPRANTEAFF. As DNA, the CDR3 is TGTGCCAGCAGCTTACCCCCCAGGGCCAACACTGAAGCTTTCTTT. V and J are TRBV7-2 and TRBJ1-1; D possibly corresponds to TRBD1 (5 bases). The ends were cut back, 2 bases at V and 2 bases at J, with 12 bases in the middle. The CDR3 length is 15 residues. Germline-derived CDR1 and CDR2 are SGHTA and FQGNSA.

This clone was counted between two and nine times. The chain employs TRBV6-4 and TRBJ1-2; no reliable D call. CDR1 MRHNA and CDR2 SNTAGT come from the germline V gene. The V gene lost 5 bases and the J gene lost 8 bases, with 15 bases spanning the gap. This CDR3 has 13 amino acids. The CDR3 bases are TGTGCCAGCAGTCCTGACATGTACCGAGGCTACACCTTC. It specifies CASSPDMYRGYTF.

This clone has at least ten counts. CDR3 in amino acids: CATSLREGETQYF. The DNA for the CDR3 is TGTGCCACCAGCCTCAGGGAGGGAGAGACCCAGTACTTC. The J gene is TRBJ2-5, the V gene TRBV15; 7 nucleotides agree with TRBD2. This CDR3 spans 13 amino acids. The V gene end was trimmed by 5 bases and the J gene end by 4 bases; junction bases not matched to a gene: 4. Germline CDR1 LNHNV, CDR2 YYDKDF (reference sequence).

The V gene is TRBV5-6, the J gene TRBJ2-7; 10 bases match TRBD2. Trimming at V came to 1 base and at J to 0 bases, leaving 7 bases not matched to a gene. This CDR3 is built from 17 residues. CDR1 and CDR2 (germline): SGHDT, YYEEEE. CDR3 DNA sequence: TGTGCCAGCAGCTTGAGCCTAGCGGGGGTAAGCTCCTACGAGCAGTACTTC. Amino acids: CASSLSLAGVSSYEQYF.